What follows are 20 T cell receptor beta chains derived from one specimen sequenced in a study of shared clonotypes between healthy human individuals (dated by TCRdb to 2020 to 2022). Receptors were amplified or captured by the immunoSEQ multiplex PCR assay. TCRdb took this table from immuneACCESS and kept in-frame rearrangements with V and J called. Such tables lack part of the clones; where checked against another copy, unresolved V genes explain under half of the gap, and the rest is unexplained. This sample has some 530,000 clones in its table, and about 78% of those were observed once. More than 10% of the sample lies in the top ten. Material: PBMCs. The receptors originated from a woman in her thirties or forties in good health. Some clones in this sample may be carry-over from other donors' samples.

This sequence joins TRBV12-5 and TRBJ2-7, with 13 bases fitting TRBD2. Germline V lookup: CDR1 LGHNT, CDR2 FRNRAP. V dropped 2 bases and J dropped 6; count of bases not matched to a gene: 22. The CDR3 runs to 21 residues. The CDR3 bases are TGTGCTAGTGGTTTGTCCCCTGCGGGCAGGACTAGCGGGAGATTGGGGCGCGAGCAGTACTTC. This sequence encodes CASGLSPAGRTSGRLGREQYF.

The chain is built from TRBV28 and TRBJ1-6; 10 bases line up with TRBD1. J gave up 10 bases and V 5 bases, and 2 bases lay outside the gene matches. This CDR3 spans 13 amino acids. Germline assignment: CDR1 MDHEN and CDR2 SYDVKM. The CDR3, as DNA: TGTGCCAGCAGTACGGGACAGGGGTCACCCCTCCACTTT. Translating it yields CASSTGQGSPLHF.

The chain employs TRBV2 and TRBJ2-1; TRBD1 matches 7 bases. V lost 8 bases, J lost 4 bases, and 5 bases stayed unmatched. The CDR3 runs 13 residues. The germline gives CDR1 SNHLY, CDR2 FYNNEI. The CDR3 nucleotides read TGTGCCAGCCTGACAGGGCCATACAATGAGCAGTTCTTC. Protein product: CASLTGPYNEQFF.

The chain combines TRBV7-2 with TRBJ2-7; 7 positions agree with TRBD1. CDR1 is SGHTA and CDR2 is FQGNSA in the germline V gene. CDR3 length: 14 amino acids. Trimming removed 0 bases from V and 8 bases from J; junction bases left unmatched: 7. The CDR3 loop reads CASSLARGQVKQYF. Here the CDR3 DNA reads TGTGCCAGCAGCTTAGCGAGGGGGCAAGTAAAGCAGTACTTC.

V and J are TRBV28 and TRBJ2-1, with 7 nucleotides matching TRBD2. Trimming took 2 bases from V and 2 from J; bases not matched to a gene: 6. Germline CDR1 MDHEN, CDR2 SYDVKM. This CDR3 is 16 amino acids long. CDR3 in amino acids: CASSLRGRAAYNEQFF. In nucleotides, the CDR3 is TGTGCCAGCAGTTTAAGAGGGAGGGCCGCCTACAATGAGCAGTTCTTC. The whole variable domain, filled in from reference TRBV28 and TRBJ2-1, reads DVKVTQSSRYLVKRTGEKVFLECVQDMDHENMFWYRQDPGLGLRLIYFSYDVKMKEKGDIPEGYSVSREKKERFSLILESASTNQTSMYLCASSLRGRAAYNEQFFGPGTRLTVL.

The chain joins TRBV29-1 to TRBJ1-2; D is unresolved. With 7 bases removed from V and 7 bases from J, the gap between germline ends came to 22 bases. The length of the CDR3 is 14 residues. Germline CDR1 and CDR2: SQVTM and ANQGSEA. CDR3 sequence (DNA): TGCAGCGCCGCTGGGGTATCTTTTGTTGGTGGCTACACCTTC. Translation: CSAAGVSFVGGYTF.

The J gene is TRBJ2-7, the V gene TRBV28, with D perhaps matching TRBD1 (7 bases). Per the germline V gene, CDR1 is MDHEN and CDR2 is SYDVKM. This CDR3 is built from 15 residues. Deletions cut 3 bases from V and 0 bases from J, with 12 bases between. DNA for the CDR3: TGTGCCAGCAGTTTCGGACAGGAGGGCTCCTACGAGCAGTACTTC. Protein product: CASSFGQEGSYEQYF.

The chain joins TRBV9 to TRBJ2-7, with D possibly matching TRBD2 (5 bases). This CDR3 region has 12 residues. Germline CDR1 reads SGDLS; CDR2 reads YYNGEE. V was shortened by 3 bases and J by 6 bases, with 10 bases between the two germline ends. CDR3 protein: CASSGLAPEQYF. The DNA for the CDR3 is TGTGCCAGCAGCGGTCTAGCTCCCGAGCAGTACTTC.

V and J are TRBV18 and TRBJ1-4; TRBD1 matches at 8 bases. The trim removed 2 bases at V and 6 bases at J, leaving 2 bases unmatched. The CDR3 is 14 residues long. The germline CDR1 and CDR2 sequences are KGHSH and LQKENI. The CDR3 here is CASSPTDRDEKLFF. The CDR3 bases are TGTGCCAGCTCACCAACGGACAGGGATGAAAAACTGTTTTTT. The full variable domain, with the rest looked up from reference TRBV18 and TRBJ1-4, is NAGVMQNPRHLVRRRGQEARLRCSPMKGHSHVYWYRQLPEEGLKFMVYLQKENIIDESGMPKERFSAEFPKEGPSILRIQQVVRGDSAAYFCASSPTDRDEKLFFGSGTQLSVL.

This rearrangement joins TRBV28 to TRBJ2-7; D is undetermined. V was pared by 1 base and J by 6 bases, with 10 bases between. The CDR3 is 13 amino acids. Looked up from germline, CDR1 is MDHEN and CDR2 is SYDVKM. The CDR3 DNA follows: TGTGCCAGCAGTTTATCCCACGACTCCGAGCAGTACTTC. Protein: CASSLSHDSEQYF.

The chain has TRBV5-1 and TRBJ2-3; possibly TRBD1 for D (6 bases). The germline V gene encodes CDR1 SGHRS and CDR2 YFSETQ. Trimming cost V 4 bases and J 0 bases, with 9 bases left between them. There are 14 residues in the CDR3. In DNA form, the CDR3 reads TGCGCCAGCAGCGGGACACAAAGCACAGATACGCAGTATTTT. Translation: CASSGTQSTDTQYF.

The chain carries TRBV18 and TRBJ1-2, with D unclear. V was cut by 6 bases and J by 4 bases, with 18 bases left in between. There are 15 residues in the CDR3. The V gene's germline CDR1 is KGHSH and CDR2 LQKENI. Here the CDR3 DNA reads TGTGCCAGCTCCCCTACTCAGGACGGGAGCTATGGCTACACCTTC. This encodes CASSPTQDGSYGYTF.

The chain employs TRBV19 and TRBJ2-7, with a weak D call TRBD2 (6 bases). Germline-derived CDR1 and CDR2 are LNHDA and SQIVND (reference sequence). Trimming stripped 5 bases from V and 0 bases from J, with 14 bases between. CDR3 length: 15 residues. CDR3 bases: TGTGCCAGTAGTGGGCGGGGATCGGGCTCCTACGAGCAGTACTTC. The encoded protein is CASSGRGSGSYEQYF.

J is TRBJ1-1 and V is TRBV6-1, with D hard to call. V was pared by 3 bases and J by 10 bases, with 12 bases between. The CDR3 loop spans 12 amino acids. Germline CDR1 and CDR2: MNHNS and SASEGT. The CDR3 DNA sequence: TGTGCCAGCAGTGAGCCTCACCGAGCAGCTTTCTTT. Translated, it gives CASSEPHRAAFF.

CDR3 amino acids: CASSIVGGAHGYTF. The CDR3 bases are TGTGCCAGTAGTATTGTTGGGGGCGCGCATGGCTACACCTTC. The rearrangement joins TRBV19 to TRBJ1-2; D is perhaps TRBD1 (6 bases). Germline-derived CDR1 and CDR2 are LNHDA and SQIVND (reference sequence). V was cut by 3 bases and J by 6 bases, with 14 bases left in between. The length of the CDR3 is 14 residues. Full variable domain (missing parts from reference TRBV19 and TRBJ1-2): DGGITQSPKYLFRKEGQNVTLSCEQNLNHDAMYWYRQDPGQGLRLIYYSQIVNDFQKGDIAEGYSVSREKKESFPLTVTSAQKNPTAFYLCASSIVGGAHGYTFGSGTRLTVV.

The gene calls are TRBV7-2 and TRBJ2-7; 8 bases fit TRBD2. The trim removed 1 base at V and 0 bases at J, leaving 5 bases unmatched. Germline V gene sequence: CDR1 SGHTA, CDR2 FQGNSA. There are 16 residues in the CDR3. The CDR3 here is CASSLDRAGVSYEQYF. CDR3 in DNA: TGTGCCAGCAGCTTAGATCGAGCGGGAGTCTCCTACGAGCAGTACTTC.

This chain uses TRBV2 with TRBJ1-2; 8 positions agree with TRBD1. The CDR3 covers 14 residues. Germline loops: CDR1 SNHLY, CDR2 FYNNEI. The J segment lost 5 bases and the V segment lost 9 bases, leaving 11 bases of the junction unmatched. The CDR3 protein is CASYFQGASYGYTF. The CDR3 region has the DNA TGTGCCAGTTACTTTCAGGGGGCGAGTTATGGCTACACCTTC.

The chain employs TRBV9 and TRBJ2-2, with unresolved D. There are 13 residues in the CDR3. V lost 3 bases, J lost 6 bases, and 9 bases lay in between. From germline, CDR1 is SGDLS and CDR2 YYNGEE. The CDR3: CASSAQRAGELFF. CDR3 sequence (DNA): TGTGCCAGCAGCGCCCAGCGCGCCGGGGAGCTGTTTTTT.

The count of this clone is one. The V call is TRBV4-2, the J call TRBJ2-2; tentatively, D is TRBD1 or TRBD2 (6 bases each). With 1 base removed from V and 6 bases from J, the gap between germline ends came to 15 bases. The CDR3 is 16 amino acids. In germline, CDR1 is LGHNA, CDR2 YNFKEQ. The DNA for the CDR3 is TGTGCCAGCAGCCAAGTCGGGGCTAGGGGGGCCGGGGAGCTGTTTTTT. This encodes CASSQVGARGAGELFF.

The genes are TRBV29-1 and TRBJ2-5; weak D call: TRBD2 (5 bases). CDR3 length: 14 residues. Germline V gene sequence: CDR1 SQVTM, CDR2 ANQGSEA. Trimming took off 3 bases at V and 2 bases at J, with 13 bases between the two ends. The CDR3 DNA follows: TGCAGCGTTGAGGTCCGGGCGGGTCAAGAGACCCAGTACTTC. Protein product: CSVEVRAGQETQYF.